These T cell receptor beta chains were read from a single sample in a study of T cell repertoires in cytomegalovirus infection. TCRdb passed the reads through MiXCR, listing each CDR3 protein once. The repertoire holds around 630,000 distinct CDR3 sequences, with approximately 25% as singletons. Material for sequencing was CD8+ T cells from PBMCs. These receptors were collected from a human donor in good health (CMV status not recorded). Some clones in this sample may be carry-over from other donors' samples. Each CDR3 is given with its conserved first and last residue. A D gene is named only where the DNA matches it firmly. Clone sizes are given selectively: once, few, many, or a class where the clone is expanded.

V gene	clone size	J gene	D gene	CDR3 protein	CDR3 DNA
TRBV19	few	TRBJ1-2	.	CASSMRHKQDYGYTF	TGTGCCAGTAGTATGAGACATAAACAAGACTATGGCTACACCTTC
TRBV6-5	.	TRBJ2-3	TRBD2	CASSYSGTSGGGPDTQYF	TGTGCCAGCAGTTACTCTGGGACTAGCGGGGGGGGGCCAGATACGCAGTATTTT
TRBV19	few	TRBJ2-1	TRBD2	CASSTGGWNEQFF	TGTGCCAGTAGTACCGGGGGGTGGAATGAGCAGTTCTTC
TRBV7-2	many	TRBJ2-2	TRBD1	CASRLQGADTGELFF	TGTGCCAGCAGACTACAGGGGGCCGACACCGGGGAGCTGTTTTTT
TRBV7-9	few	TRBJ1-1	.	CASRSVRTSRGTEAFF	TGTGCCAGCAGATCTGTTAGGACTTCGCGGGGCACTGAAGCTTTCTTT
TRBV7-6	.	TRBJ2-3	.	CASNLAHGGVDTDTQYF	TGTGCCAGCAACTTAGCCCATGGAGGGGTCGACACAGATACGCAGTATTTT
TRBV7-8	few	TRBJ2-1	TRBD2	CASSPFWAGGDNEQFF	TGTGCCAGCAGCCCCTTTTGGGCGGGGGGGGACAATGAGCAGTTCTTC
TRBV12-5	many	TRBJ2-1	TRBD2	CASSGGGLNEQFF	TGTGCTAGTTCCGGCGGGGGGCTGAATGAGCAGTTCTTC
TRBV7-8	many	TRBJ2-7	TRBD1	CASSLVGGLNSYEQYF	TGTGCCAGCAGCTTAGTAGGGGGCCTAAACTCCTACGAGCAGTACTTC
TRBV29-1	few	TRBJ1-4	TRBD1	CSAYRGRDEKLFF	TGCAGCGCCTACAGGGGCCGAGATGAAAAACTGTTTTTT
TRBV5-1	.	TRBJ2-7	TRBD2	CASSSSGLNYEQYF	TGCGCCAGCAGCTCTAGCGGGTTAAACTACGAGCAGTACTTC
TRBV7-6	few	TRBJ2-2	TRBD2	CASSLRAAGGNTGELFF	TGTGCCAGCAGCTTACGGGCCGCGGGGGGAAACACCGGGGAGCTGTTTTTT
TRBV7-2	many	TRBJ2-5	TRBD1	CASSADRGHETQYF	TGTGCCAGCAGCGCGGACAGGGGGCATGAGACCCAGTACTTC
TRBV10-2	.	TRBJ1-4	.	CASFPQRGVF	TGCGCCAGCTTCCCACAACGGGGCGTGTTT
TRBV15	.	TRBJ1-2	.	CATSRPRDGYGYTF	TGTGCCACCAGCAGGCCCCGGGACGGTTATGGCTACACCTTC
TRBV4-2	.	TRBJ2-7	TRBD2	CASSQEPWEGREQYF	TGTGCCAGCAGCCAAGAGCCCTGGGAGGGGCGCGAGCAGTACTTC
TRBV28	many	TRBJ2-3	.	CASSPPTTDTQYF	TGTGCCAGCAGTCCGCCTACCACAGATACGCAGTATTTT
TRBV12-3/TRBV12-4	few	TRBJ1-2	.	CASSAGLRGYTF	TGTGCCAGCAGCGCGGGACTTAGGGGCTACACCTTC
TRBV28	few	TRBJ1-2	.	CASSHLMGRAADSYGYTF	TGTGCCAGCAGTCATCTAATGGGGAGGGCAGCGGATTCCTATGGCTACACCTTC
TRBV6-1	.	TRBJ2-1	TRBD2	CASSVGGDEQFF	TGTGCCAGCAGTGTGGGGGGGGATGAGCAGTTCTTC
TRBV7-6	many	TRBJ1-1	TRBD1	CASSSEATGGITEAFF	TGTGCCAGCAGCTCAGAAGCTACAGGGGGAATAACTGAAGCTTTCTTT
TRBV12-3/TRBV12-4	many	TRBJ1-1	.	CASRPTGPEAFF	TGTGCCAGCAGACCCACAGGGCCTGAAGCTTTCTTT
TRBV7-2	few	TRBJ2-2	TRBD2	CASSKGLVDTGELFF	TGTGCCAGCAGCAAGGGACTAGTGGACACCGGGGAGCTGTTTTTT
TRBV28	many	TRBJ2-5	.	CATLPRVGQETQYF	TGTGCCACCCTTCCGCGGGTAGGACAAGAGACCCAGTACTTC
TRBV20-1	few	TRBJ2-3	TRBD2	CSARPRGAGGPDTQYF	TGCAGTGCTAGGCCCCGGGGAGCGGGGGGGCCCGATACGCAGTATTTT
TRBV6-1	many	TRBJ2-5	.	CASSEDLKTQYF	TGTGCCAGCAGTGAGGATTTGAAGACCCAGTACTTC
TRBV7-8	.	TRBJ2-2	.	CASKPGRANTGELFF	TGTGCCAGCAAGCCGGGTCGAGCGAACACCGGGGAGCTGTTTTTT
TRBV7-8	.	TRBJ2-2	.	CASSLARKGGGDTGELFF	TGTGCCAGCAGCTTAGCGCGGAAAGGCGGCGGCGACACCGGGGAGCTGTTTTTT
TRBV7-8	few	TRBJ2-1	TRBD1	CASSLEGQDFLSHEQFF	TGTGCCAGCAGCTTAGAGGGACAGGACTTTCTGAGCCATGAGCAGTTCTTC
TRBV15	.	TRBJ2-1	.	CATSQSLPSSYNEQFF	TGTGCCACCAGCCAGTCCCTCCCTAGCTCCTACAATGAGCAGTTCTTC
TRBV6-1	.	TRBJ2-7	.	CASRVDPGHSYEQYF	TGTGCCAGCAGAGTGGATCCGGGACACTCCTACGAGCAGTACTTC
TRBV6-2/TRBV6-3	.	TRBJ1-5	.	CTSSKGHSNQPQHF	TGTACCAGCAGCAAGGGACATAGCAATCAGCCCCAGCATTTT
TRBV7-2	many	TRBJ2-1	TRBD2	CASSQSGTSGYNEQFF	TGTGCCAGCAGCCAATCCGGGACTAGTGGCTACAATGAGCAGTTCTTC
TRBV7-8	many	TRBJ1-4	.	CASSLGSGKGEKLFF	TGTGCCAGCAGCTTAGGAAGCGGAAAAGGGGAAAAACTGTTTTTT
TRBV7-9	few	TRBJ2-7	.	CASSSTTGRGGYEQYF	TGTGCCAGCAGCTCAACCACAGGGCGGGGAGGCTACGAGCAGTACTTC
TRBV7-2	many	TRBJ2-3	TRBD2	CASSSDRGGRDTQYF	TGTGCCAGCAGCTCGGACCGGGGGGGCAGAGATACGCAGTATTTT
TRBV19	.	TRBJ1-1	TRBD1	CASSETGWRGAFF	TGTGCCAGTAGCGAGACAGGGTGGCGCGGAGCTTTCTTT
TRBV7-2	few	TRBJ2-3	.	CASSAGGIYRISTDTQYF	TGTGCCAGCAGCGCCGGAGGGATTTACAGGATCAGCACAGATACGCAGTATTTT
TRBV28	.	TRBJ1-2	.	CASNGGGGPAYGYTF	TGTGCCAGCAATGGGGGGGGGGGACCGGCCTATGGCTACACCTTC
TRBV3-1	.	TRBJ2-5	TRBD2	CASSQALELAELIQETQYF	TGTGCCAGCAGCCAAGCCCTAGAACTAGCGGAATTAATACAAGAGACCCAGTACTTC
TRBV6-5	few	TRBJ1-2	TRBD1	CASSYTVGTGVVNLGYTF	TGTGCCAGCAGTTACACCGTCGGGACAGGGGTTGTAAATCTTGGCTACACCTTC
TRBV28	few	TRBJ2-5	.	CASSLRRTGVLQETQYF	TGTGCCAGCAGTTTAAGGCGGACGGGGGTGCTTCAAGAGACCCAGTACTTC
TRBV6-6	few	TRBJ2-2	.	CASRFGTANTGELFF	TGTGCCAGCCGCTTCGGGACTGCGAACACCGGGGAGCTGTTTTTT
TRBV20-1	few	TRBJ2-7	.	CSARGGVYEQYF	TGCAGTGCTAGAGGGGGAGTCTACGAGCAGTACTTC
TRBV5-6	.	TRBJ1-2	.	CASSLGGPGYTF	TGTGCCAGCAGCTTGGGCGGTCCTGGCTACACCTTC
TRBV20-1	few	TRBJ2-7	TRBD2	CSARAKRGETYEQYF	TGCAGTGCTAGAGCGAAGCGGGGGGAAACCTACGAGCAGTACTTC
TRBV11-3	.	TRBJ2-1	.	CASSSPGGPGNEQFF	TGTGCCAGCAGCTCCCCCGGGGGGCCTGGGAATGAGCAGTTCTTC
TRBV24-1	.	TRBJ2-1	.	CATRETGSSYNEQFF	TGTGCCACCAGAGAGACAGGCAGCTCCTACAATGAGCAGTTCTTC
TRBV20-1	.	TRBJ2-7	.	CSGRVGGEQYF	TGCAGTGGAAGGGTAGGGGGGGAGCAGTACTTC
TRBV29-1	.	TRBJ1-1	.	CSVDLHRGTNTEAFF	TGCAGCGTTGATCTTCATCGAGGGACGAACACTGAAGCTTTCTTT
TRBV20-1	.	TRBJ1-2	.	CSARSRSPYYGYTF	TGCAGTGCTAGGAGCAGGAGTCCGTACTATGGCTACACCTTC
TRBV12-3/TRBV12-4	.	TRBJ1-3	.	CALHAVGTIYF	TGTGCCCTCCACGCGGTGGGCACCATATATTTT
TRBV7-9	.	TRBJ1-1	TRBD1	CAISTGTSTEAFF	TGTGCCATCTCGACAGGGACAAGCACTGAAGCTTTCTTT